This passage covers 27 T cell receptor beta chains from one sample sequenced in a study of monozygotic twins with inflammatory bowel disease. After re-calling the 5' RACE reads, TCRdb lists one entry per CDR3 protein, DNA absent. The sample shows about 110,000 distinct CDR3 sequences, and roughly an eighth sits with its ten largest clones. The sample consisted of blood. These receptors originate from a human donor with ulcerative colitis or Crohn's disease, or a healthy co-twin of an affected twin (not recorded which).

This chain uses TRBV5-1 with TRBJ2-1; TCRdb's D call, TRBD1, is unchecked because there is no DNA. Germline V gene data show CDR1 as SGHRS and CDR2 as YFSETQ. The CDR3 consists of 16 residues. The CDR3 loop reads CASSWSGTGLGNEQFF.

This chain uses TRBV29-1 with TRBJ2-3; the D call from TCRdb, TRBD1, cannot be confirmed without DNA. The CDR3 has 14 amino acids. Germline V gene data show CDR1 as SQVTM and CDR2 as ANQGSEA. The CDR3 loop is CSVDRGEGTDTQYF.

The genes are TRBV19 and TRBJ2-5; the TCRdb D gene call, TRBD2, has no DNA to confirm it. The length of the CDR3 is 15 residues. Germline V lookup: CDR1 LNHDA, CDR2 SQIVND (reference sequence). CDR3 loop: CASRGRLSAQETQYF. Combining the CDR3 with reference TRBV19 and TRBJ2-5 gives the whole variable domain DGGITQSPKYLFRKEGQNVTLSCEQNLNHDAMYWYRQDPGQGLRLIYYSQIVNDFQKGDIAEGYSVSREKKESFPLTVTSAQKNPTAFYLCASRGRLSAQETQYFGPGTRLLVL.

This rearrangement joins TRBV7-9 to TRBJ1-1; absent DNA, TCRdb's TRBD1 call cannot be checked. The CDR3 is made up of 14 amino acids. CDR1 and CDR2 from the germline V gene are SEHNR and FQNEAQ (reference sequence). CDR3 sequence reads: CASSLYSGVTEAFF.

V gene TRBV7-2 combines with J gene TRBJ2-1; lacking DNA, the TRBD1 call made by TCRdb goes unchecked. CDR3 size: 15 residues. CDR1 and CDR2 from the germline V gene are SGHTA and FQGNSA. CDR3 loop: CASSGKTGPYNEQFF.

The chain carries TRBV20-1 and TRBJ2-1; TCRdb's D call, TRBD2, is unchecked because there is no DNA. The CDR3 runs 16 residues. Germline CDR1 is DFQATT and CDR2 is SNEGSKA (reference sequence). The chain's CDR3 is CSAGGPGTSGGREQFF.

This chain connects TRBV20-1 to TRBJ2-5. The CDR3 spans 15 residues. Germline V CDR1 and CDR2: DFQATT, SNEGSKA (reference sequence). The CDR3 sequence: CSARDQMGNGETQYF.

The chain links TRBV20-1 to TRBJ2-4; TCRdb reports TRBD1, a call that lacks DNA to check it against. The CDR3 totals 12 residues. CDR1 is DFQATT and CDR2 is SNEGSKA in the germline V gene (reference sequence). CDR3 amino acids: CSASPPQGIQYF.

This clonotype is deemed medium-sized (0.01 to 0.1%) by its frequency. The gene calls are TRBV19 and TRBJ1-5; the D call of TRBD1 rests on TCRdb alone, since no DNA is present to check it. The germline gives CDR1 LNHDA, CDR2 SQIVND (reference sequence). The CDR3 has 15 amino acids. CDR3 residues: CASSGTYNSNQPQHF.

The V and J genes are TRBV11-2 and TRBJ2-3; checking the TCRdb D call of TRBD1 is not possible without DNA. Germline loops: CDR1 SGHAT, CDR2 FQNNGV. The length of the CDR3 is 18 residues. The CDR3 spells CASSLGRGGRVGTDTQYF. The entire variable domain, with the rest obtained from reference TRBV11-2 and TRBJ2-3, is as follows: EAGVAQSPRYKIIEKRQSVAFWCNPISGHATLYWYQQILGQGPKLLIQFQNNGVVDDSQLPKDRFSAERLKGVDSTLKIQPAKLEDSAVYLCASSLGRGGRVGTDTQYFGPGTRLTVL.

This chain joins TRBV12-3 or TRBV12-4 and TRBJ2-2; TCRdb indicates TRBD2, and absent DNA this call remains unverified. This CDR3 is 14 amino acids long. The CDR3 protein is CASSLGLSPGELFF.

The chain combines TRBV5-6 with TRBJ1-2; TCRdb calls TRBD1, which cannot be checked without DNA. This CDR3 comprises 14 residues. CDR1 is SGHDT and CDR2 is YYEEEE in the germline V gene. The CDR3 is CASSFGQGTYGYTF.

This chain links TRBV7-3 with TRBJ1-2; TCRdb's D call, TRBD1, is unchecked because there is no DNA. CDR1 and CDR2 from the germline V gene are SGHTA and FQGTGA. The CDR3 runs 16 residues. The CDR3 protein is CASSLAGTGGLHGYTF.

The chain couples TRBV6-2 or TRBV6-3 to TRBJ2-7; the TRBD1 assignment by TCRdb is unverifiable without DNA. Germline V lookup: CDR1 MNHEY, CDR2 SVGEGT. CDR3 size: 15 residues. The CDR3 loop reads CASSYSRTGPAEQYF.

The V gene is TRBV6-2 or TRBV6-3, the J gene TRBJ2-1; lacking DNA, the TRBD2 call made by TCRdb goes unchecked. Germline V gene sequence: CDR1 MNHEY, CDR2 SVGEGT. CDR3 size: 15 residues. CDR3 region: CASRTPGGYYNEQFF.

The rearrangement links TRBV10-3 to TRBJ2-1; TCRdb's assignment of TRBD2 cannot be checked, as there is no DNA. CDR1 is ENHRY and CDR2 is SYGVKD in the germline V gene. The CDR3 consists of 13 residues. This chain's CDR3 is CAISPRGVDEQFF.

The chain uses TRBV7-7 and TRBJ2-2; TCRdb returns TRBD1, unconfirmable since there is no DNA. Germline V gene lookup returns CDR1 SSHAT and CDR2 FNYEAQ (reference sequence). The CDR3 loop spans 15 amino acids. CDR3 sequence reads: CASSLGAGRTGELFF. The full variable domain, in which reference TRBV7-7 and TRBJ2-2 provide the parts outside the CDR3, is GAGVSQSPRYKVTKRGQDVTLRCDPISSHATLYWYQQALGQGPEFLTYFNYEAQPDKSGLPSDRFSAERPEGSISTLTIQRTEQRDSAMYRCASSLGAGRTGELFFGEGSRLTVL.

The chain joins TRBV10-3 to TRBJ2-7; the TRBD1 assignment by TCRdb is unverifiable without DNA. This CDR3 contains 14 residues. Germline V lookup: CDR1 ENHRY, CDR2 SYGVKD. The CDR3 loop reads CAIRLTGAIYEQYF.

The V and J genes are TRBV9 and TRBJ2-7; the D gene TCRdb calls, TRBD2, cannot be checked with no DNA. Germline loops: CDR1 SGDLS, CDR2 YYNGEE. This CDR3 has 17 residues. CDR3 sequence reads: CASSIAHATSPTYEQYF.

This chain connects TRBV5-1 to TRBJ2-7. The CDR3 sequence is 14 residues long. Per the germline V gene, CDR1 is SGHRS and CDR2 is YFSETQ. CDR3 protein: CASSLGGTSYEQYF.

This CDR3 reads CASSLLQQETQYF. The chain is built from TRBV3-1 and TRBJ2-5. Germline-derived CDR1 and CDR2 are LGHDT and YNNKEL (reference sequence). The CDR3 covers 13 residues.

The chain uses TRBV20-1 and TRBJ1-1. From germline, CDR1 is DFQATT and CDR2 SNEGSKA (reference sequence). CDR3 size: 14 residues. This CDR3 is CSARLYTLNTEAFF.

The V gene is TRBV19, the J gene TRBJ1-1; the D call from TCRdb, TRBD1, cannot be confirmed without DNA. Germline-derived CDR1 and CDR2 are LNHDA and SQIVND (reference sequence). CDR3 length: 14 residues. CDR3 loop: CASRNRGQGSEAFF.

The chain uses TRBV27 and TRBJ2-5; checking the TCRdb D call of TRBD1 is not possible without DNA. The CDR3 length is 15 residues. Germline V CDR1 and CDR2: MNHEY, SMNVEV (reference sequence). CDR3 amino acids: CASSRRGNLQETQYF.

CDR3 amino acids: CASSLERGDTQYF. The chain couples TRBV7-8 to TRBJ2-3; TCRdb outputs TRBD1, but without DNA this stays unchecked. Germline V lookup: CDR1 SGHVS, CDR2 FQNEAQ. This CDR3 spans 13 amino acids.

The rearrangement links TRBV28 to TRBJ2-7; the D gene TCRdb calls, TRBD1, cannot be checked with no DNA. The CDR3 covers 16 residues. Per the germline V gene, CDR1 is MDHEN and CDR2 is SYDVKM. The CDR3 here is CASSSYKTTGGREQYF.

V and J are TRBV5-1 and TRBJ1-1; TCRdb proposes TRBD1, but this gene call is untestable without DNA. This CDR3 is 14 amino acids long. Germline V gene lookup returns CDR1 SGHRS and CDR2 YFSETQ. CDR3: CASSVRQGWTEAFF.